Listed below are T cell receptor beta chains from one sample, sequenced in a study of blood T cell repertoires in COVID-19. This table comes from immunoSEQ multiplex PCR, and its TCRdb copy is limited to in-frame clones, with some not included. The sample lists some 58,000 clones, 77% occurring once. The sample comprised peripheral blood. The receptors here all came from a human donor in a cohort sampled during active COVID-19. Both conserved end residues are part of each CDR3. D genes are given only for firm matches. Some rows have no size entry. The others give once, few or many, or a class for an expanded clone.

clone_size j_call cdr3_length d_call v_call cdr3_aa cdr3_nt
. TRBJ2-3 13 . TRBV27 CASSPASRDTQYF TGTGCCAGCAGTCCTGCGTCGAGAGATACGCAGTATTTT
. TRBJ2-7 13 . TRBV5-4 CASSLPTTYEQYF TGTGCCAGCAGCTTGCCCACTACCTACGAGCAGTACTTC
. TRBJ1-1 16 . TRBV21-1 CASSENRTVLNTEAFF TGTGCCAGCAGCGAGAATCGTACAGTCCTGAACACTGAAGCTTTCTTT
. TRBJ1-4 14 . TRBV16 CASSPGGQREKLFF TGTGCCAGCAGTCCGGGCGGACAACGTGAAAAACTGTTTTTT
. TRBJ1-2 15 TRBD1 TRBV9 CASSVAPTGGNGYTF TGTGCCAGCAGCGTGGCCCCGACAGGGGGCAATGGCTACACCTTC
. TRBJ2-4 18 TRBD1 TRBV19 CASRWGQGAERTKNIQYF TGTGCCAGTAGGTGGGGACAGGGGGCTGAACGGACCAAAAACATTCAGTACTTC
once TRBJ1-2 13 . TRBV7-9 CASTRDNLYGYTF TGTGCCAGCACGCGGGACAACCTATATGGCTACACCTTC
. TRBJ1-6 16 TRBD1 TRBV3-1/TRBV3-2 CASSRDRSSYNSPLHF TGTGCCAGCAGCAGGGACAGGAGCTCCTATAATTCACCCCTCCACTTT
. TRBJ2-1 15 TRBD2 TRBV27 CASSRAGGPYNEQFF TGTGCCAGCAGTCGAGCGGGAGGGCCTTACAATGAGCAGTTCTTC
few TRBJ1-1 15 TRBD1 TRBV2 CASSEGTGAITEAFF TGTGCCAGCAGTGAAGGGACAGGGGCGATAACTGAAGCTTTCTTT
. TRBJ2-1 14 . TRBV19 CASSILGQVNEQFF TGTGCCAGTAGTATCCTCGGACAAGTCAATGAGCAGTTCTTC
. TRBJ1-2 14 . TRBV19 CASNGGTINYGYTF TGTGCCAGTAATGGAGGAACCATAAACTATGGCTACACCTTC
. TRBJ2-1 16 TRBD2 TRBV3-1/TRBV3-2 CASSQRTSGSYNEQFF TGTGCCAGCAGCCAACGGACTAGCGGGAGCTACAATGAGCAGTTCTTC
. TRBJ2-2 13 . TRBV2 CASSGQLVGELFF TGTGCCAGCAGTGGACAGTTGGTCGGGGAGCTGTTTTTT
once TRBJ2-2 17 TRBD2 TRBV24-1 CATSGGSGGRNTGELFF TGTGCCACCAGTGGGGGTAGCGGGGGCCGGAACACCGGGGAGCTGTTTTTT
few TRBJ1-2 13 TRBD1 TRBV11-1 CASSHGTGYGYTF TGTGCCAGCAGCCACGGGACAGGATATGGCTACACCTTC
few TRBJ2-7 13 TRBD2 TRBV29-1 CSARTSGNHEQYF TGCAGCGCACGGACTAGCGGGAACCACGAGCAGTACTTC
. TRBJ2-7 13 . TRBV7-2 CASSWADSYEQYF TGTGCCAGCAGCTGGGCAGACTCCTACGAGCAGTACTTC
. TRBJ2-5 16 . TRBV7-9 CASSFGRGGFQETQYF TGTGCCAGCAGCTTTGGCCGCGGGGGCTTCCAAGAGACCCAGTACTTC
. TRBJ2-5 14 . TRBV7-2 CASTLGQGWETQYF TGTGCCAGCACCCTGGGGCAGGGATGGGAGACCCAGTACTTC
. TRBJ1-1 15 . TRBV2 CASSVSSNPNTEAFF TGTGCCAGCAGTGTGTCGAGCAACCCGAACACTGAAGCTTTCTTT
. TRBJ1-4 15 . TRBV5-8 CASSLWGHTNEKLFF TGTGCCAGCAGCTTGTGGGGGCATACTAATGAAAAACTGTTTTTT
once TRBJ1-1 13 . TRBV6-2/TRBV6-3 CASSLTSDIGAFF TGTGCCAGCAGTTTAACTTCGGACATTGGAGCTTTCTTT
. TRBJ2-3 16 TRBD2 TRBV5-5 CASSWGTSGSTDTQYF TGTGCCAGCAGCTGGGGTACTAGCGGGAGCACAGATACGCAGTATTTT
few TRBJ2-7 14 . TRBV28 CASSLAAGRYEQYF TGTGCCAGCAGTTTGGCGGCTGGGAGGTACGAGCAGTACTTC
. TRBJ2-7 14 . TRBV2 CASRSGSPSYEQYF TGTGCCAGCAGATCCGGGAGTCCGTCCTACGAGCAGTACTTC
few TRBJ1-5 15 . TRBV4-2 CASSLDRYSNQPQHF TGTGCCAGCAGCCTCGACAGGTATAGCAATCAGCCCCAGCATTTT
. TRBJ1-1 11 . TRBV7-8 CASSYITEAFF TGTGCCAGCAGCTATATCACTGAAGCTTTCTTT
once TRBJ2-7 15 TRBD1 TRBV18 CASSSGTGGSYEQYF TGTGCCAGCTCGTCCGGGACAGGGGGCTCCTACGAGCAGTACTTC
. TRBJ2-1 15 . TRBV27 CASSTPKSSYNEQFF TGTGCCAGCAGTACGCCTAAGAGCTCCTACAATGAGCAGTTCTTC
. TRBJ1-1 15 . TRBV19 CASSPRVGGDTEAFF TGTGCCAGTAGTCCCCGGGTCGGGGGGGACACTGAAGCTTTCTTT
. TRBJ2-2 14 TRBD1 TRBV18 CASSRTGGRGELFF TGTGCCAGCTCAAGGACAGGGGGACGCGGGGAGCTGTTTTTT